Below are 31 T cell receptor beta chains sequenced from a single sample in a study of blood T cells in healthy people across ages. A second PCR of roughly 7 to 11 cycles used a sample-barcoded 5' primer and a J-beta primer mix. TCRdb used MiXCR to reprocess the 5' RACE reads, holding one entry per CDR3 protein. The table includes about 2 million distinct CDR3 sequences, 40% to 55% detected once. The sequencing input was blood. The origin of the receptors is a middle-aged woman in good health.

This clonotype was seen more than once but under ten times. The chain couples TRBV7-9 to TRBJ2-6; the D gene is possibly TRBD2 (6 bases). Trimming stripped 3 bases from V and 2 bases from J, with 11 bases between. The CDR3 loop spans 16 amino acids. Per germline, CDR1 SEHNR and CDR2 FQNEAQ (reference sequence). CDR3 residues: CASSFPEGTGANVLTF. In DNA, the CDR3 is TGTGCCAGCAGCTTCCCGGAGGGTACTGGGGCCAACGTCCTGACTTTC.

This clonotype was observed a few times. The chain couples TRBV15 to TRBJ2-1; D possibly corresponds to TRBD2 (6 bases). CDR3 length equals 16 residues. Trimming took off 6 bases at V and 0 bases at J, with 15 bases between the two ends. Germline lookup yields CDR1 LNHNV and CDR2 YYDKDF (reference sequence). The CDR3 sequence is CATSMGLTSSYNEQFF. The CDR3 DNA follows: TGTGCCACCAGTATGGGGCTGACTAGCTCCTACAATGAGCAGTTCTTC.

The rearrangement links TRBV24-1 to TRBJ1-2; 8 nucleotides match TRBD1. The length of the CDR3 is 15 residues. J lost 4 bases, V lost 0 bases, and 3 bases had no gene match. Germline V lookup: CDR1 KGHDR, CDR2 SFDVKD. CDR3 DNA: TGTGCCACCAGTGATTTGCCGGACAGGGTCTATGGCTACACCTTC. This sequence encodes CATSDLPDRVYGYTF.

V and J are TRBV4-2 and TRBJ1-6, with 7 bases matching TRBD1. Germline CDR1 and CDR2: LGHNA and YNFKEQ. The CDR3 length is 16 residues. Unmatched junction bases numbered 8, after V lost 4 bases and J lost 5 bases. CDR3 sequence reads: CASSLGGTVNNSPLHF. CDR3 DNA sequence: TGTGCCAGCAGCCTCGGGGGGACAGTGAATAATTCACCCCTCCACTTT.

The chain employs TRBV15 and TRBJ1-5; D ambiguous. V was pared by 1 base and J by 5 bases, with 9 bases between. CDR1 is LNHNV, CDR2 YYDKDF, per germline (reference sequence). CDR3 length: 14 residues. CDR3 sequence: CATSRAGLHQPQHF. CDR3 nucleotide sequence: TGTGCCACCAGCAGAGCGGGTTTACATCAGCCCCAGCATTTT.

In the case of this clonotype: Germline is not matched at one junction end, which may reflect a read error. The CDR3 loop is CASSRAKGKGTDQETQYF. The CDR3, as DNA: TGTGCCAGCAGCAGAGCCAAGGGTAAAGGGACGGACCAGGAGACCCAGTACTTC. This chain links TRBV7-6 with TRBJ2-5; TRBD1 or TRBD2 may be the D gene (5 bases each). The CDR3 consists of 18 residues. From germline, CDR1 is SGHVS and CDR2 FNYEAQ.

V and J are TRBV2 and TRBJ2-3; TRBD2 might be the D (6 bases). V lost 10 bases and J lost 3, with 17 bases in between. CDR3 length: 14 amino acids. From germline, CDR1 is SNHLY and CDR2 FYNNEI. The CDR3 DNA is TGTGCCACTCTTGGGGGAGGAGGGACAGATACGCAGTATTTT. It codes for CATLGGGGTDTQYF.

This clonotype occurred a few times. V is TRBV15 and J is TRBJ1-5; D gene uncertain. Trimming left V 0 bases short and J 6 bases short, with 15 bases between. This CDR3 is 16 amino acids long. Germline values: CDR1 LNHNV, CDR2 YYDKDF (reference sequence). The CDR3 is CATSRDSGFGSQPQHF. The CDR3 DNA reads TGTGCCACCAGCAGAGATTCTGGATTTGGATCTCAGCCCCAGCATTTT.

As DNA, the CDR3 is TGTGCCAGCAGTTCAGGGGCTAACGACGAGCAGTACTTC. Encoded protein: CASSSGANDEQYF. The rearrangement links TRBV28 to TRBJ2-4, with D tentatively TRBD1 (6 bases). TRBJ2-7 matches the DNA end more closely, so the J call is doubtful. Germline assignment: CDR1 MDHEN and CDR2 SYDVKM. CDR3 length equals 13 residues.

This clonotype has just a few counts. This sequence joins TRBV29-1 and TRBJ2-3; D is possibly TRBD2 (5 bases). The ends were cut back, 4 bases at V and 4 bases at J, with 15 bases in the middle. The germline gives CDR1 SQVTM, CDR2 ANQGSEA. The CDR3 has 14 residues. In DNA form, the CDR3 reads TGCAGCGTTGTACGAGTGGGGAGCGCAGATACGCAGTATTTT. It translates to CSVVRVGSADTQYF.

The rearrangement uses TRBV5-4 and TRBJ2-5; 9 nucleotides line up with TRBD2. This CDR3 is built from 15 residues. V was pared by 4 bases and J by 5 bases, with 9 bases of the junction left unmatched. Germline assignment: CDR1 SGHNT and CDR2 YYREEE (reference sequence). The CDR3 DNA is TGTGCCAGCAGCGAGGGACTAGCCCTCGAGGAGACCCAGTACTTC. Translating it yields CASSEGLALEETQYF.

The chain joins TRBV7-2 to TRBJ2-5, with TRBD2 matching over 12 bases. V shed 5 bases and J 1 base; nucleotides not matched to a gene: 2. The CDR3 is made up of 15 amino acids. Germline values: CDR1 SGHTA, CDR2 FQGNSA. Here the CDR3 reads CASSTSGGSQETQYF. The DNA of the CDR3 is TGTGCCAGCAGCACTAGCGGGGGGAGCCAAGAGACCCAGTACTTC.

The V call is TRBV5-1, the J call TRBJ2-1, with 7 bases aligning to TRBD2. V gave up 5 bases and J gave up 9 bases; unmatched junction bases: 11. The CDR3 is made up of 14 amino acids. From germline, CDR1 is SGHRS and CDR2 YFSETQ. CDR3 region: CASRVERGVSEQFF. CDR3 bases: TGCGCCAGCAGAGTCGAGCGGGGTGTTAGTGAGCAGTTCTTC.

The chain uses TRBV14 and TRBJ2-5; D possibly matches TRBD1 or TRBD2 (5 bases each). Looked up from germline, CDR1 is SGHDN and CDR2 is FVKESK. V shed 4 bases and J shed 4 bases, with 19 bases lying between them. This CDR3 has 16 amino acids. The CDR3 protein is CASSRQGESTVETQYF. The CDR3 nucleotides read TGTGCCAGCAGCCGGCAAGGGGAGTCTACGGTAGAGACCCAGTACTTC.

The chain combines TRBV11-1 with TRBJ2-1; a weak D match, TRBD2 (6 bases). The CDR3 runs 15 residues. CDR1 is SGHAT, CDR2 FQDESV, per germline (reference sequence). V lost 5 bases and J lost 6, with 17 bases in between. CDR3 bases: TGTGCCAGCAGCCTTAGCTGGGGGGTACTCAATGAGCAGTTCTTC. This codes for CASSLSWGVLNEQFF.

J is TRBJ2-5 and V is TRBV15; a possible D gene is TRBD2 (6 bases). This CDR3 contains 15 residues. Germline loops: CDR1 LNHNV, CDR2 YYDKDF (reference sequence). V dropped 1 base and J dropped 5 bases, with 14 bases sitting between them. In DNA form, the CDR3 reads TGTGCCACCAGCAGAGTCGAAGGCGGAGGGGAGACCCAGTACTTC. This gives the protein CATSRVEGGGETQYF.

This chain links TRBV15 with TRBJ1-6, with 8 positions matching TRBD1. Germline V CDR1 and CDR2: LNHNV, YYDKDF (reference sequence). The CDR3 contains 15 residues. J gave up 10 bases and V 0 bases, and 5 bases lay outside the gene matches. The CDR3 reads CATSRDGQGSSPLHF. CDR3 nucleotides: TGTGCCACCAGCAGAGACGGACAGGGCAGCTCACCCCTCCACTTT.

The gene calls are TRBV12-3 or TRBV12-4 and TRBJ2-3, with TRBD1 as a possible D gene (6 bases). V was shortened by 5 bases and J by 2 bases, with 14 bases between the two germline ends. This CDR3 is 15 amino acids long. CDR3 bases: TGTGCCAGCAGTCCCCAGGGGAGCTTCACAGATACGCAGTATTTT. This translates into CASSPQGSFTDTQYF.

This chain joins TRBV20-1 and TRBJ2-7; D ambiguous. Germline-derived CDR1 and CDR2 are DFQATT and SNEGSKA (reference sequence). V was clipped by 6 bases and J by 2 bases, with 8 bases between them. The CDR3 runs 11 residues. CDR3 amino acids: CSASTPYEQYF. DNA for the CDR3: TGCAGTGCCAGTACGCCCTACGAGCAGTACTTC.

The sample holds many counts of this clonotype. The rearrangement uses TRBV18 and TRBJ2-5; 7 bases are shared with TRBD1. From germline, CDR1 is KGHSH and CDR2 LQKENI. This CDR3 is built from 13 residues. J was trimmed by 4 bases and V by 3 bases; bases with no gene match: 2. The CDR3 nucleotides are TGTGCCAGCTCACCCGGACAGGCAGAGACCCAGTACTTC. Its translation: CASSPGQAETQYF.

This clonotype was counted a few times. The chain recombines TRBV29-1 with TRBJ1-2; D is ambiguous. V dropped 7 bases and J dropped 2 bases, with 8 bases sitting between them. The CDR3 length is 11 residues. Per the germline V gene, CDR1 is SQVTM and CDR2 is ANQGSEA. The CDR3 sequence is CSADLNYGYTF. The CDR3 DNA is TGCAGCGCAGATTTAAACTATGGCTACACCTTC.

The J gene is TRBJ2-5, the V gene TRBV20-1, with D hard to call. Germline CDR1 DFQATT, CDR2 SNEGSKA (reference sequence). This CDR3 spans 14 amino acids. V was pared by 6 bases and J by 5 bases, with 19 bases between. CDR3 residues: CSATPPGSAETQYF. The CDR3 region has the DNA TGCAGTGCAACGCCCCCGGGCTCAGCGGAGACCCAGTACTTC.

In DNA, the CDR3 is TGTGCCAGCCGACAGACAGTCAACACTGAAGCTTTCTTT. Its protein product is CASRQTVNTEAFF. The chain employs TRBV27 and TRBJ1-1, with D possibly being TRBD1 (5 bases). Germline CDR1 MNHEY, CDR2 SMNVEV (reference sequence). The CDR3 length is 13 residues. V lost 8 bases and J 2 bases, leaving 12 bases between the germline ends.

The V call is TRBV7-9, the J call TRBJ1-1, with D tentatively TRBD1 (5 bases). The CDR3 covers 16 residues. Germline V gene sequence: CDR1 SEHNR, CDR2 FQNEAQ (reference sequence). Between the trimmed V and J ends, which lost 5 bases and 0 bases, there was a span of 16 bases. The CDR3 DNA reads TGTGCCAGCAGCCCTGAGGGGTATCCGCTGAACACTGAAGCTTTCTTT. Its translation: CASSPEGYPLNTEAFF.

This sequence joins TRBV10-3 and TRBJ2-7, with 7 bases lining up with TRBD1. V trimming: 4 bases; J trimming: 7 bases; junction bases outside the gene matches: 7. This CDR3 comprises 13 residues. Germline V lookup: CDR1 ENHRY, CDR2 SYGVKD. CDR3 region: CAISGQTGNEQYF. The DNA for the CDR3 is TGTGCCATCAGTGGGCAGACAGGGAATGAGCAGTACTTC.

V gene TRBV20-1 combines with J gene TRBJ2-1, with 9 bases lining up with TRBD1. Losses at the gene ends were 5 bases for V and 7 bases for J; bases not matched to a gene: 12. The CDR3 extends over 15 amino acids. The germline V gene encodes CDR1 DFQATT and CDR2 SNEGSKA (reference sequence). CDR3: CSAGESGTGLNEQFF. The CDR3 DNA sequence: TGCAGTGCTGGGGAATCCGGGACAGGGCTGAATGAGCAGTTCTTC.

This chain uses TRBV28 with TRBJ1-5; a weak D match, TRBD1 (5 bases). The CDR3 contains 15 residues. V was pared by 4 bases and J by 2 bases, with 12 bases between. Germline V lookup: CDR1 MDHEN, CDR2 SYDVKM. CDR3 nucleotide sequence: TGTGCCAGCAGTTCGGGACTGGAGGGCAATCAGCCCCAGCATTTT. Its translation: CASSSGLEGNQPQHF.

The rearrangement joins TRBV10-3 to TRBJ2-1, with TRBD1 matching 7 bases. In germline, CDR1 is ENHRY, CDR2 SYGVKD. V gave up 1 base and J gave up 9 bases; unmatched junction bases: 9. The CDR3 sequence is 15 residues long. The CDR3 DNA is TGTGCCATCAGTGAGTTCCGGGACAGCGACACTGAGCAGTTCTTC. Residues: CAISEFRDSDTEQFF.

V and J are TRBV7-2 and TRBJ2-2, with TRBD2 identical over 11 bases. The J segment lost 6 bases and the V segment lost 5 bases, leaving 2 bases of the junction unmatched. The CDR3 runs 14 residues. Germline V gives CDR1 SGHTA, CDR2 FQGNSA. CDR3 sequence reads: CASSRLAGSGELFF. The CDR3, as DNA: TGTGCCAGCAGCAGACTAGCGGGGTCCGGGGAGCTGTTTTTT.

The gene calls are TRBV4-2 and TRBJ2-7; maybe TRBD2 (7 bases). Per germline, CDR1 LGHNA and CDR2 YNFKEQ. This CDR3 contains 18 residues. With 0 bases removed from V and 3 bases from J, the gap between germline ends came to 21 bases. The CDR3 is CASSQEEGSGGHLYEQYF. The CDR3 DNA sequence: TGTGCCAGCAGCCAAGAAGAAGGTTCGGGGGGACACCTCTACGAGCAGTACTTC.

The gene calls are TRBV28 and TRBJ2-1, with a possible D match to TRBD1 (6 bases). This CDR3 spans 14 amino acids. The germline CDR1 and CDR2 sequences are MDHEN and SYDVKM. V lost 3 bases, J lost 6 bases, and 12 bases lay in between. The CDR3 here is CASSFSWTANEQFF. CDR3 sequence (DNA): TGTGCCAGCAGTTTCAGTTGGACAGCCAATGAGCAGTTCTTC.